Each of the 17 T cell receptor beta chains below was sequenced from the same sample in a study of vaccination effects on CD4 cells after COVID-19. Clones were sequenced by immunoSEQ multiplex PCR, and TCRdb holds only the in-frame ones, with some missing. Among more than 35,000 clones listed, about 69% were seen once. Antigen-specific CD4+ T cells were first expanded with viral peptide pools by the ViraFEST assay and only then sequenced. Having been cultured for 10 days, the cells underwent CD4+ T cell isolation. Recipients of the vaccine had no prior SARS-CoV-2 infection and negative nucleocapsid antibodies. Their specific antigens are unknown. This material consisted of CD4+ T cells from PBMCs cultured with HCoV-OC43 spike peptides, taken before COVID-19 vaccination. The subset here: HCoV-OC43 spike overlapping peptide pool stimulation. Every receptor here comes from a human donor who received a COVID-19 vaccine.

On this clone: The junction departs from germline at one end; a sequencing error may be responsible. The DNA of the CDR3 is TGTGCCTGGCAACTCTCCCCGGGGGGACCCTTGGACTTC. It encodes CAWQLSPGGPLDF. The V and J genes are TRBV30 and TRBJ2-5; 7 bases are shared with TRBD2. The CDR3 spans 13 residues. Germline V CDR1 and CDR2: GTSNPN, SVGIG (reference sequence).

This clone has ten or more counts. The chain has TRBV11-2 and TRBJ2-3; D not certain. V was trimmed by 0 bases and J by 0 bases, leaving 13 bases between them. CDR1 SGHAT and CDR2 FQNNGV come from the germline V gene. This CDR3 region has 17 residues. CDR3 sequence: CASSLDLPGTSTDTQYF. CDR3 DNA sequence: TGTGCCAGCAGCTTAGATCTGCCCGGAACTAGCACAGATACGCAGTATTTT.

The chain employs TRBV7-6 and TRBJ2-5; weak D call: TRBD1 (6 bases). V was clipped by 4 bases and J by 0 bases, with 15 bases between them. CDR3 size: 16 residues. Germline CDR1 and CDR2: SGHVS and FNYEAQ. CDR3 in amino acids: CASSSGQGLYQETQYF. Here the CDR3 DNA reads TGTGCCAGCAGCTCGGGACAAGGATTGTACCAAGAGACCCAGTACTTC. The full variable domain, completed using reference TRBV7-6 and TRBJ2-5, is GAGVSQSPRYKVTKRGQDVALRCDPISGHVSLYWYRQALGQGPEFLTYFNYEAQQDKSGLPNDRFSAERPEGSISTLTIQRTEQRDSAMYRCASSSGQGLYQETQYFGPGTRLLVL.

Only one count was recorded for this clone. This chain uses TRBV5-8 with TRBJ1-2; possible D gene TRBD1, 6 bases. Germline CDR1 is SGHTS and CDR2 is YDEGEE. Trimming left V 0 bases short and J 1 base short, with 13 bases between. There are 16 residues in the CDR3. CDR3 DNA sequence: TGTGCCAGCAGCTTGGGGCCCCAGGGGAATAACTATGGCTACACCTTC. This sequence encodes CASSLGPQGNNYGYTF.

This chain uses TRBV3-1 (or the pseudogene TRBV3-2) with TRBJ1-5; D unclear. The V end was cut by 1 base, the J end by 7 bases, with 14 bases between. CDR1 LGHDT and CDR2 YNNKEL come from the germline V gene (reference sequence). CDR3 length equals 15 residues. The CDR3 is CASSQGSEPRQPQHF. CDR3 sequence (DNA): TGTGCCAGCAGCCAAGGCTCGGAGCCCAGACAGCCCCAGCATTTT.

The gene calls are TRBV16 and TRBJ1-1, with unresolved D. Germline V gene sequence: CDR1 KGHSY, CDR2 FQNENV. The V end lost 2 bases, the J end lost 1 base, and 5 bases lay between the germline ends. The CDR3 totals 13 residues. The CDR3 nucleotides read TGTGCCAGCAGCCAAGGGAGGAACACTGAAGCTTTCTTT. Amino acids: CASSQGRNTEAFF. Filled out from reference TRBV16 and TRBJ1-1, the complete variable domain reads GEEVAQTPKHLVRGEGQKAKLYCAPIKGHSYVFWYQQVLKNEFKFLISFQNENVFDETGMPKERFSAKCLPNSPCSLEIQATKLEDSAVYFCASSQGRNTEAFFGQGTRLTVV.

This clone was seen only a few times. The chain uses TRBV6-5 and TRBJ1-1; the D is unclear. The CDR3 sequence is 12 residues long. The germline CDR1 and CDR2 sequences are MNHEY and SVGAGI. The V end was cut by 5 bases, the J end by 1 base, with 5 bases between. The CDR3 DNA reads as TGTGCCAGCAGTAGTCGGAACACTGAAGCTTTCTTT. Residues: CASSSRNTEAFF.

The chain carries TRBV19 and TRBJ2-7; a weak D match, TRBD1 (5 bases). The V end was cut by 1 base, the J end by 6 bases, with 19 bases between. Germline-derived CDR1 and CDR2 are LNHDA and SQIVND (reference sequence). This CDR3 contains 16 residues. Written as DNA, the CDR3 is TGTGCCAGTAGTATAGGAGGCAGGGCCTCTGGTCGCGAGCAGTACTTC. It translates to CASSIGGRASGREQYF. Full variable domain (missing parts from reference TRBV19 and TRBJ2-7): DGGITQSPKYLFRKEGQNVTLSCEQNLNHDAMYWYRQDPGQGLRLIYYSQIVNDFQKGDIAEGYSVSREKKESFPLTVTSAQKNPTAFYLCASSIGGRASGREQYFGPGTRLTVT.

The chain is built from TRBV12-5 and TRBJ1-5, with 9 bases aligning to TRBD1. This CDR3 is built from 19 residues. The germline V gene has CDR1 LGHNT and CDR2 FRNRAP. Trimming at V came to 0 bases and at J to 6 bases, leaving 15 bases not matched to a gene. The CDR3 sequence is CASGLVRLDSDRGIQPQHF. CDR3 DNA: TGTGCTAGTGGTTTGGTACGATTGGATTCGGACAGGGGCATTCAGCCCCAGCATTTT.

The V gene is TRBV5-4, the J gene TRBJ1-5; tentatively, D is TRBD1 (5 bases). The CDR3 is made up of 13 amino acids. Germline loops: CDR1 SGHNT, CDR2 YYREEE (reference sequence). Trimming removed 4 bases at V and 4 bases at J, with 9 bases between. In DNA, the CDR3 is TGTGCCAGCAGCGCGGACACTAATCAGCCCCAGCATTTT. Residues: CASSADTNQPQHF. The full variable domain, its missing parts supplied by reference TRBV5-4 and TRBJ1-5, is ETGVTQSPTHLIKTRGQQVTLRCSSQSGHNTVSWYQQALGQGPQFIFQYYREEENGRGNFPPRFSGLQFPNYSSELNVNALELDDSALYLCASSADTNQPQHFGDGTRLSIL.

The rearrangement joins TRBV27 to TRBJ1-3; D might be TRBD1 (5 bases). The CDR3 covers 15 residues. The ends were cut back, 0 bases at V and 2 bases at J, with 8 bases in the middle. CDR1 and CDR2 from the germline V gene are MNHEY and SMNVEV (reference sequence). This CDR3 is CASSLSWDAGNTIYF. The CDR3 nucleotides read TGTGCCAGCAGTTTATCGTGGGACGCTGGAAACACCATATATTTT.

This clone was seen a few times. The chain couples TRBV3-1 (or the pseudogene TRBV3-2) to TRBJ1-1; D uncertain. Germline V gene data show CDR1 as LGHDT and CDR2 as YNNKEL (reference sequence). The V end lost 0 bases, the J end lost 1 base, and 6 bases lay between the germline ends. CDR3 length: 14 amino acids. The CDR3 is CASSQEAQNTEAFF. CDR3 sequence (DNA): TGTGCCAGCAGCCAAGAGGCCCAGAACACTGAAGCTTTCTTT.

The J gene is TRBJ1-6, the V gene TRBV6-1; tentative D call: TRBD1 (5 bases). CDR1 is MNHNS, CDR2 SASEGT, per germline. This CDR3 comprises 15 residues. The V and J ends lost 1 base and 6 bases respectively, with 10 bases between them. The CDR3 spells CASSEGQSFNSPLHF. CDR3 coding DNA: TGTGCCAGCAGTGAAGGACAGAGTTTTAATTCACCCCTCCACTTT.

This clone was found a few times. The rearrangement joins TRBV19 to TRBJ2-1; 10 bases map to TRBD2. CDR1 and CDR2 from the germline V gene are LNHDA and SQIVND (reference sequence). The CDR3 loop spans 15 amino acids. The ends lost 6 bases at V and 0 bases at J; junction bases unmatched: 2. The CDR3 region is CASRGLAHSYNEQFF. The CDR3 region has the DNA TGTGCCAGTAGGGGACTAGCGCACTCCTACAATGAGCAGTTCTTC.

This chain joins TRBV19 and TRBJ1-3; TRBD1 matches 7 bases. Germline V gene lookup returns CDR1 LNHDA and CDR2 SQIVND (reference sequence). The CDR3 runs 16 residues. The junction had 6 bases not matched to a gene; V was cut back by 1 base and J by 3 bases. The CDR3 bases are TGTGCCAGTAGTATAGGCACAGGGGTTAATGGAAACACCATATATTTT. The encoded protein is CASSIGTGVNGNTIYF.

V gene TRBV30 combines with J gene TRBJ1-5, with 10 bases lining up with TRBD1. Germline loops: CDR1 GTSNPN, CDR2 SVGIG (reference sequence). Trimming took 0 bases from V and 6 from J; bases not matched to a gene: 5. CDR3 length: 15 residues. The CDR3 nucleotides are TGTGCCTGGAGTGTAGGGACAGGGGCGAGTCAGCCCCAGCATTTT. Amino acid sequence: CAWSVGTGASQPQHF.

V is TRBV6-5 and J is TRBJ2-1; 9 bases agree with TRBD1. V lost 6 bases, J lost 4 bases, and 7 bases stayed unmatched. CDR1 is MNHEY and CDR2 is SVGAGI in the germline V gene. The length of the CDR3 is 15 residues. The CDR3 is CASRREGQGYNEQFF. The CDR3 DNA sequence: TGTGCCAGCAGGAGAGAGGGACAGGGATACAATGAGCAGTTCTTC.